The rows below give T cell receptor beta chains drawn from one sample of a study of metastatic and nonmetastatic thyroid tumors. TCRdb reanalyzed the PCR reads via MiXCR. This table holds roughly 18,000 clones, less than 35% found once. Sequenced input: tumor tissue. These receptors were obtained from a female donor with papillary thyroid cancer or a benign thyroid nodule (not recorded which). Some clones in this sample may be carry-over from other donors' samples. Each CDR3 is given with its conserved first and last residue. A D gene is named only where the DNA matches it firmly. Size is stated for part of the rows, as once, few or many counts, or as a class when the clone is expanded.

v_call	clone_size	j_call	d_call	cdr3_aa	cdr3_nt
TRBV11-2	once	TRBJ1-2	TRBD1	CASSSGQGHGYTF	TGTGCCAGCAGCTCGGGACAGGGCCATGGCTACACCTTC
TRBV6-1	many	TRBJ2-7	NA	CASSSPGDPSYEQYF	TGTGCCAGCAGCTCCCCGGGTGATCCTTCCTACGAGCAGTACTTC
TRBV20-1	NA	TRBJ2-7	NA	CSAIKGSHTNEQYF	TGCAGTGCGATAAAGGGGTCCCACACAAACGAGCAGTACTTC
TRBV15	NA	TRBJ2-3	NA	CATSWGFGTDTQYF	TGTGCCACCAGCTGGGGTTTTGGGACAGATACGCAGTATTTT
TRBV6-4	medium-sized	TRBJ2-7	NA	CASSDSHYEQYF	TGTGCCAGCAGTGACTCACACTACGAGCAGTACTTC
TRBV28	NA	TRBJ2-3	TRBD1	CASSMTGTGVTQYF	TGTGCCAGCAGTATGACCGGGACAGGGGTTACGCAGTATTTT
TRBV4-3	medium-sized	TRBJ2-4	TRBD2	CASSQDLADIQYF	TGCGCCAGCAGCCAAGACCTAGCGGACATTCAGTACTTC
TRBV7-2	medium-sized	TRBJ2-7	NA	CASSPQGAPYEQYF	TGTGCCAGCAGCCCCCAGGGAGCCCCCTACGAGCAGTACTTC
TRBV10-2	medium-sized	TRBJ2-2	NA	CASSDYPLPLGTGELFF	TGCGCCAGCAGTGATTACCCCTTGCCCCTCGGCACCGGGGAGCTGTTTTTT
TRBV6-5	few	TRBJ1-1	TRBD1	CASSYGQGRTEAFF	TGTGCCAGCAGTTATGGACAGGGGAGGACTGAAGCTTTCTTT
TRBV30	many	TRBJ2-4	NA	CAWSSSLNIQYF	TGTGCCTGGAGTAGCTCCCTAAACATTCAGTACTTC
TRBV5-1	many	TRBJ2-2	NA	CASSPRSQGSSTGELFF	TGCGCCAGCAGCCCCAGGTCGCAGGGGTCGAGCACCGGGGAGCTGTTTTTT
TRBV12-5	NA	TRBJ1-1	NA	CASGLVTGANTEAFF	TGTGCTAGTGGTTTGGTCACAGGTGCGAACACTGAAGCTTTCTTT
TRBV30	many	TRBJ2-5	NA	CACRLREYGETQYF	TGTGCCTGTCGTTTGCGGGAATACGGGGAGACCCAGTACTTC
TRBV30	NA	TRBJ1-3	TRBD1	CAWSLQGLINTIYF	TGTGCCTGGAGTTTACAGGGGCTGATAAACACCATATATTTT
TRBV7-3	NA	TRBJ2-1	NA	CASSSSEGTYNEQFF	TGTGCCAGCAGCTCCTCGGAAGGCACCTACAATGAGCAGTTCTTC
TRBV6-4	NA	TRBJ2-1	NA	CASSDSGGTNNEQFF	TGTGCCAGCAGTGACTCAGGGGGAACTAACAATGAGCAGTTCTTC
TRBV28	medium-sized	TRBJ2-2	NA	CASSLRPTGELFF	TGTGCCAGCAGTTTACGCCCTACCGGGGAGCTGTTTTTT
TRBV7-3	medium-sized	TRBJ2-3	NA	CASSQTASSTDTQYF	TGTGCCAGCAGCCAGACAGCTTCTAGCACAGATACGCAGTATTTT
TRBV7-3	NA	TRBJ1-6	NA	CASSLNRGKNSPLHF	TGTGCCAGCAGCTTAAATCGGGGTAAAAATTCACCCCTCCACTTT
TRBV4-3	NA	TRBJ2-3	TRBD1	CASSQSQGARADTQYF	TGCGCCAGCAGCCAGTCCCAGGGGGCACGGGCAGATACGCAGTATTTT
TRBV20-1	NA	TRBJ2-2	TRBD1	CSVRDGTGSGELFF	TGCAGTGTCAGAGACGGGACAGGGTCCGGGGAGCTGTTTTTT
TRBV6-2/TRBV6-3	NA	TRBJ2-6	NA	CASSLPGGQPQSGANVLTF	TGTGCCAGCAGTCTTCCGGGGGGACAACCCCAGTCTGGGGCCAACGTCCTGACTTTC
TRBV5-1	NA	TRBJ2-7	NA	CASSPTGSYEQYF	TGCGCCAGCAGCCCTACAGGGTCCTACGAGCAGTACTTC
TRBV6-1	NA	TRBJ2-7	NA	CASSLGGHYEQYF	TGTGCCAGCAGTCTCGGGGGGCACTACGAGCAGTACTTC
TRBV12-3/TRBV12-4	few	TRBJ1-2	NA	CASSRGHVYGYTF	TGTGCCAGCAGTCGGGGACACGTTTATGGCTACACCTTC
TRBV11-3	few	TRBJ1-1	NA	CASSFRNTEAFF	TGTGCCAGCAGCTTCAGGAACACTGAAGCTTTCTTT
TRBV6-2/TRBV6-3	medium-sized	TRBJ2-1	NA	CASSPNLRDEQFF	TGTGCCAGCAGCCCTAACTTACGCGATGAGCAGTTCTTC
TRBV24-1	medium-sized	TRBJ2-7	NA	CATSDQGSTYEQYF	TGTGCCACCAGTGATCAGGGGTCCACCTACGAGCAGTACTTC
TRBV7-9	NA	TRBJ1-5	TRBD1	CASSPGTGLDQPQHF	TGTGCCAGCAGCCCCGGGACAGGGTTAGATCAGCCCCAGCATTTT
TRBV20-1	NA	TRBJ1-1	NA	CSARESMNTEAFF	TGCAGTGCTAGAGAGTCCATGAACACTGAAGCTTTCTTT
TRBV2	NA	TRBJ1-2	TRBD1	CASSGGTGGNYGYTF	TGTGCCAGCAGTGGGGGGACAGGGGGCAACTATGGCTACACCTTC
TRBV20-1	NA	TRBJ1-6	NA	CSARDLQKGDSPLHF	TGCAGTGCTAGAGATCTACAGAAAGGGGATTCACCCCTCCACTTT
TRBV28	many	TRBJ2-5	TRBD2	CASSLGQRDQESQYF	TGTGCCAGCAGTTTAGGTCAGCGGGACCAAGAGTCCCAGTACTTC
TRBV6-1	NA	TRBJ2-1	TRBD1	CASRDRSNEQFF	TGTGCCAGCAGGGACAGGTCCAATGAGCAGTTCTTC
TRBV20-1	NA	TRBJ2-7	TRBD2	CSVRSAGGLDEQYF	TGCAGTGTCAGATCAGCGGGAGGGTTAGACGAGCAGTACTTC
TRBV20-1	NA	TRBJ1-2	NA	CSASGFTGSDYGYTF	TGCAGTGCTAGTGGGTTTACAGGGTCGGACTATGGCTACACCTTC
TRBV11-3	many	TRBJ2-2	NA	CASSLQGGTGELFF	TGTGCCAGCAGCTTACAGGGAGGCACCGGGGAGCTGTTTTTT
TRBV2	once	TRBJ2-7	TRBD1	CASSASQGQGFNEQYF	TGTGCCAGCAGCGCCTCCCAGGGACAGGGGTTCAACGAGCAGTACTTC
TRBV12-5	NA	TRBJ2-1	NA	CASGLVGLFF	TGTGCTAGTGGTTTGGTAGGTTTGTTCTTC
TRBV6-1	NA	TRBJ2-1	NA	CASSKHSSSTYNEQFF	TGTGCCAGCAGTAAACACAGTAGCAGTACCTACAATGAGCAGTTCTTC
TRBV20-1	many	TRBJ2-1	NA	CSAYQIGTPYNEQFF	TGCAGTGCGTACCAGATCGGGACACCGTACAATGAGCAGTTCTTC